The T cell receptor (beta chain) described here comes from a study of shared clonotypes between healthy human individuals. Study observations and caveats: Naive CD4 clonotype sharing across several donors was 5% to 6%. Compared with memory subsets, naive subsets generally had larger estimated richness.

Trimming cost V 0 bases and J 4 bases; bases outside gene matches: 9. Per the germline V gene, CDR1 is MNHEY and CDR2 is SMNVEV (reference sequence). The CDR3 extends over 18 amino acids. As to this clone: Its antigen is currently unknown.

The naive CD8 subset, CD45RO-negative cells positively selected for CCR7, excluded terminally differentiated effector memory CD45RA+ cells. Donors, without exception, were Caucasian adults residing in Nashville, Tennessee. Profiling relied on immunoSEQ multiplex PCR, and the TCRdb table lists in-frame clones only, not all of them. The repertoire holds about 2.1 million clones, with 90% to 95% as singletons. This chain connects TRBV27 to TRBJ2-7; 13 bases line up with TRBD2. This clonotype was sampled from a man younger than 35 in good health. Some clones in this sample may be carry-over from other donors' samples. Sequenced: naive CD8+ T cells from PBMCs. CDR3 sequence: CASSLSGLAGPQKYEQYF. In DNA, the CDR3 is TGTGCCAGCAGTTTATCGGGACTAGCGGGACCGCAAAAGTACGAGCAGTACTTC.